What follows are 25 T cell receptor beta chains derived from one specimen sequenced in a study of blood T cell repertoires in COVID-19. Some clones are missing from TCRdb's copy, which holds only in-frame ones; the method was immunoSEQ multiplex PCR. This sample has some 240,000 clones; 84% occur once, and the top ten carry around 1.5%. Sequenced: peripheral blood. All receptors come from a woman aged 35 to 49 who had recovered from COVID-19.

This sequence joins TRBV4-1 and TRBJ1-2; no reliable D call. This CDR3 has 16 amino acids. V lost 3 bases to trimming and J lost 0 bases, with 14 bases between them. The germline CDR1 and CDR2 sequences are MGHRA and YSYEKL. The CDR3 sequence: CASSHPLNRSNYGYTF. The CDR3 bases are TGCGCCAGCAGCCACCCCCTTAATCGGTCTAACTATGGCTACACCTTC.

V is TRBV2 and J is TRBJ1-3; D unclear. V dropped 6 bases and J dropped 0 bases, with 12 bases sitting between them. CDR3 length equals 15 residues. Germline lookup yields CDR1 SNHLY and CDR2 FYNNEI. Written as DNA, the CDR3 is TGTGCCAGCAGCCAACAGCTTTCCTCTGGAAACACCATATATTTT. Its protein product is CASSQQLSSGNTIYF.

The chain carries TRBV28 and TRBJ2-7; weak D call: TRBD1 (6 bases). Germline V gene data show CDR1 as MDHEN and CDR2 as SYDVKM. The length of the CDR3 is 15 residues. The V end lost 7 bases, the J end lost 0 bases, and 16 bases lay between the germline ends. CDR3 DNA sequence: TGTGCCAGCACCCCAACCGGGACATACTCCTACGAGCAGTACTTC. This encodes CASTPTGTYSYEQYF.

A single count supports this clone. A read error may account for a junction end that differs from germline. The DNA for the CDR3 is TGTGCCAGCAGTTACTCGACAATCCGTGACACCGATTTT. Protein: CASSYSTIRDTDF. V usage is TRBV6-2 or TRBV6-3 and J usage is TRBJ1-3; the D is unclear. Germline-derived CDR1 and CDR2 are MNHEY and SVGEGT. The CDR3 runs 13 residues.

This clone appeared once. CDR3 in amino acids: CATSGLAGGEDTQYF. The CDR3 DNA follows: TGTGCCACCAGTGGACTAGCGGGGGGTGAAGATACGCAGTATTTT. J is TRBJ2-3 and V is TRBV24-1; 13 nucleotides agree with TRBD2. V lost 5 bases, J lost 5 bases, and 3 bases stayed unmatched. CDR3 size: 15 residues. Germline CDR1 is KGHDR and CDR2 is SFDVKD.

V gene TRBV12-2 combines with J gene TRBJ2-7; the tabulated D call, TRBD1, remains unverified against the DNA. TRBV12-2 counts as a pseudogene. There are 15 residues in the CDR3. For the CDR3, the DNA is TGTGCAAGTCGCTTAGAGGGGGCGCGCGCCTACGAGCAGTACTTC. This sequence encodes CASRLEGARAYEQYF.

This chain links TRBV6-5 with TRBJ1-1; tentatively, D is TRBD1 (5 bases). The CDR3 covers 13 residues. Germline V gene data show CDR1 as MNHEY and CDR2 as SVGAGI. Trimming stripped 2 bases from V and 4 bases from J, with 8 bases between. CDR3 sequence (DNA): TGTGCCAGCAGTTACGGTAGGGGCACTGAAGCTTTCTTT. Amino acids: CASSYGRGTEAFF.

V is TRBV21-1 and J is TRBJ2-7; the table's TRBD1 call for D was not verified on the DNA. TRBV21-1 is a known pseudogene. This CDR3 is 17 amino acids long. CDR3 coding DNA: TGTGCCAGCAGCCTAAACTCCCCTGGCAGGGTACCCTACGAGCAGTACTTC. This sequence encodes CASSLNSPGRVPYEQYF.

J is TRBJ2-2 and V is TRBV7-9, with TRBD1 identical over 8 bases. Germline trimming cut 4 bases from V and 6 bases from J; bases unmatched to any gene: 13. This CDR3 comprises 17 residues. Germline V gene lookup returns CDR1 SEHNR and CDR2 FQNEAQ (reference sequence). CDR3 residues: CASSSGGVGRGPGELFF. As DNA, the CDR3 is TGTGCCAGCAGCTCCGGAGGGGTTGGCAGGGGGCCCGGGGAGCTGTTTTTT.

The chain carries TRBV3-1 (or the pseudogene TRBV3-2) and TRBJ2-4, with 9 positions matching TRBD2. Germline V gives CDR1 LGHDT, CDR2 YNNKEL (reference sequence). The CDR3 has 15 residues. The J segment lost 5 bases and the V segment lost 1 base, leaving 3 bases of the junction unmatched. The CDR3 nucleotides read TGTGCCAGCAGCCAAGTCGGCGGGGGGGAAAACATTCAGTACTTC. Amino acids: CASSQVGGGENIQYF.

J is TRBJ2-7 and V is TRBV6-2 or TRBV6-3, with D maybe TRBD2 (6 bases). V lost 6 bases and J lost 3, with 21 bases in between. The germline CDR1 and CDR2 sequences are MNHEY and SVGEGT. This CDR3 region has 16 residues. The CDR3 nucleotides read TGTGCCAGCAGCTCCCCAGACTGGAGGGTGAACTACGAGCAGTACTTC. This codes for CASSSPDWRVNYEQYF.

This chain joins TRBV4-3 and TRBJ1-6; no firm D call. This CDR3 region has 18 residues. Trimming left V 0 bases short and J 0 bases short, with 12 bases between. Germline CDR1 is LGHNA and CDR2 is YSLEER. CDR3 sequence: CASSQDHLGSSYNSPLHF. The CDR3 bases are TGCGCCAGCAGCCAAGATCATTTGGGGAGCTCCTATAATTCACCCCTCCACTTT.

The V and J genes are TRBV11-2 and TRBJ1-6, with 9 bases identical to TRBD1. CDR1 is SGHAT, CDR2 FQNNGV, per germline. The CDR3 is 14 residues long. Losses at the gene ends were 6 bases for V and 10 bases for J; bases not matched to a gene: 7. The CDR3: CASRLQGARSPLHF. The CDR3 coding sequence is TGTGCCAGCAGATTACAGGGGGCCAGATCACCCCTCCACTTT.

This chain uses TRBV3-1 (or the pseudogene TRBV3-2) with TRBJ2-7; D is possibly TRBD2 (6 bases). Germline V gene sequence: CDR1 LGHDT, CDR2 YNNKEL (reference sequence). This CDR3 region has 14 residues. The V gene lost 1 base and the J gene lost 7 bases, with 14 bases spanning the gap. CDR3 protein: CASSQVGGAKEQYF. CDR3 coding DNA: TGTGCCAGCAGCCAAGTTGGCGGGGCGAAGGAGCAGTACTTC.

This clone appeared a few times. V is TRBV16 and J is TRBJ2-1, with D possibly TRBD2 on 5 matching bases. V was cut by 0 bases and J by 6 bases, with 9 bases left in between. This CDR3 is built from 14 residues. Germline CDR1 is KGHSY and CDR2 is FQNENV. CDR3 in DNA: TGTGCCAGCAGCCAATCGCGCGGAGGCAATGAGCAGTTCTTC. Its protein is CASSQSRGGNEQFF.

V and J are TRBV4-3 and TRBJ1-1; D unresolved. Germline values: CDR1 LGHNA, CDR2 YSLEER. Trimming shortened V by 0 bases and J by 1 base, and 6 bases separated the two germline ends. This CDR3 is built from 14 residues. This chain's CDR3 is CASSQDWRNTEAFF. CDR3 DNA sequence: TGCGCCAGCAGCCAAGATTGGAGGAACACTGAAGCTTTCTTT.

The chain is built from TRBV4-3 and TRBJ1-5, with a tentative D call TRBD1 (6 bases). The CDR3 is made up of 16 amino acids. CDR1 and CDR2 (germline): LGHNA, YSLEER. V dropped 0 bases and J dropped 3 bases, with 12 bases sitting between them. The CDR3 nucleotides are TGCGCCAGCAGCCAAGATCTGGACAGCTTCAATCAGCCCCAGCATTTT. It is translated as CASSQDLDSFNQPQHF.

The V gene is TRBV29-1, the J gene TRBJ1-4; TRBD1 might be the D (5 bases). CDR3 length equals 14 residues. The V end was cut by 1 base, the J end by 8 bases, with 14 bases between. CDR1 is SQVTM, CDR2 ANQGSEA, per germline. The CDR3 region is CSVEGGGGGEKLFF. The DNA for the CDR3 is TGCAGCGTTGAAGGAGGCGGGGGGGGAGAAAAACTGTTTTTT.

With regard to this clone: Other DNA sequences in the same sample also yield this CDR3. The genes are TRBV6-5 and TRBJ2-7; possible D gene TRBD2, 7 bases. V was cut by 2 bases and J by 1 base, with 12 bases left in between. CDR1 and CDR2 (germline): MNHEY, SVGAGI. This CDR3 spans 15 amino acids. For the CDR3, the DNA is TGTGCCAGCAGTTACCCGGGGGGCGGATCCTACGAGCAGTACTTC. This sequence encodes CASSYPGGGSYEQYF.

The CDR3 spells CASRSRVAMNTEAFF. The CDR3 DNA reads as TGTGCCAGCAGATCAAGAGTCGCTATGAACACTGAAGCTTTCTTT. V is TRBV7-9 and J is TRBJ1-1; the D is unclear. The CDR3 runs 15 residues. V gave up 6 bases and J gave up 0 bases, with 14 bases separating them. Germline V gene lookup returns CDR1 SEHNR and CDR2 FQNEAQ (reference sequence).

The gene calls are TRBV28 and TRBJ1-4; D remains ambiguous. V lost 3 bases, J lost 7 bases, and 12 bases lay in between. The CDR3 consists of 14 residues. From germline, CDR1 is MDHEN and CDR2 SYDVKM. CDR3 nucleotide sequence: TGTGCCAGCAGTTTTGTCCCTAATCGTGAAAAACTGTTTTTT. Amino acids: CASSFVPNREKLFF.

The chain joins TRBV2 to TRBJ1-2; 7 nucleotides line up with TRBD1. Unmatched junction bases numbered 4, after V lost 6 bases and J lost 3 bases. CDR3 size: 13 residues. The germline V gene has CDR1 SNHLY and CDR2 FYNNEI. CDR3 DNA: TGTGCCAGCAGACGAGGGACAGACTATGGCTACACCTTC. Protein sequence: CASRRGTDYGYTF. Variable domain in full (rest from reference TRBV2 and TRBJ1-2): EPEVTQTPSHQVTQMGQEVILRCVPISNHLYFYWYRQILGQKVEFLVSFYNNEISEKSEIFDDQFSVERPDGSNFTLKIRSTKLEDSAMYFCASRRGTDYGYTFGSGTRLTVV.

The chain has TRBV6-1 and TRBJ1-1; D is unclear. The CDR3 contains 13 residues. CDR1 and CDR2 (germline): MNHNS, SASEGT. Trimming stripped 2 bases from V and 0 bases from J, with 4 bases between. CDR3 amino acids: CASSERLNTEAFF. Written as DNA, the CDR3 is TGTGCCAGCAGTGAACGTTTGAACACTGAAGCTTTCTTT.

V and J are TRBV18 and TRBJ2-3; D unresolved. Germline V lookup: CDR1 KGHSH, CDR2 LQKENI. Trimming cost V 6 bases and J 0 bases, with 19 bases left between them. The CDR3 has 17 amino acids. CDR3 residues: CASSRILDIASTDTQYF. As DNA, the CDR3 is TGTGCCAGCTCCCGCATTCTCGACATTGCTAGCACAGATACGCAGTATTTT. The variable domain in full, completed from reference TRBV18 and TRBJ2-3, reads NAGVMQNPRHLVRRRGQEARLRCSPMKGHSHVYWYRQLPEEGLKFMVYLQKENIIDESGMPKERFSAEFPKEGPSILRIQQVVRGDSAAYFCASSRILDIASTDTQYFGPGTRLTVL.

The rearrangement uses TRBV6-1 and TRBJ1-2, with 7 nucleotides matching TRBD1. The CDR3 is 13 residues long. V lost 2 bases, J lost 6 bases, and 3 bases stayed unmatched. Germline V gene sequence: CDR1 MNHNS, CDR2 SASEGT. CDR3 bases: TGTGCCAGCAGTGAAAAACAGGGGCATGGCTACACCTTC. Translated: CASSEKQGHGYTF.